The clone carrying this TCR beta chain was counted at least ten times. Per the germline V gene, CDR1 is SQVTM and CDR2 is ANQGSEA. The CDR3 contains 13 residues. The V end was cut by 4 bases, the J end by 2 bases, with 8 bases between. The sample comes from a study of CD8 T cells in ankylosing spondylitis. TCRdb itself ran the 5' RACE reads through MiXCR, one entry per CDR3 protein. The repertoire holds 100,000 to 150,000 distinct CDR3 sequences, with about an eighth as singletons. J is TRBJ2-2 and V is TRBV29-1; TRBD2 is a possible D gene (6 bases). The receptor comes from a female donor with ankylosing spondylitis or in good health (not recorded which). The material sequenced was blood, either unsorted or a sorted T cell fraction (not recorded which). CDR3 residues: CSVAGLNTGELFF. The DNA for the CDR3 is TGCAGCGTTGCGGGACTTAACACCGGGGAGCTGTTTTTT.